The TCR beta chain described here comes from a study of identical twins. Remarks on this clonotype: What it recognizes is unknown.

With template switching, a universal primer site was added, and the cDNA carried unique molecular identifiers. MiXCR was run by TCRdb on the 5' RACE reads, yielding one entry per CDR3 protein. Of approximately 500,000 distinct CDR3 sequences in the sample, 20% to 30% were seen once. Study-wide points: Excess sharing by twins proved weaker in beta out-of-frame sequences.

The CDR3 consists of 11 residues. Trimming pared 6 bases from V and 2 bases from J, leaving 7 bases between. CDR1 is DFQATT and CDR2 is SNEGSKA in the germline V gene (reference sequence). These records were also assigned to another study, of T cells expressing NK-cell markers. That study adds: Seropositivity for HCMV was found in seven of the eight sequenced donors, with one seronegative. No clear determination of HCMV specificity was made for expanded NKG2C+ T cell clones.

The clonotype comes from a young woman in good health. The V gene is TRBV20-1, the J gene TRBJ2-5; no clear D gene. The sequenced sample consisted of CD4+ T cells sorted from blood. CDR3 amino acids: CSALRQETQYF. DNA for the CDR3: TGCAGTGCCCTGAGGCAAGAGACCCAGTACTTC.